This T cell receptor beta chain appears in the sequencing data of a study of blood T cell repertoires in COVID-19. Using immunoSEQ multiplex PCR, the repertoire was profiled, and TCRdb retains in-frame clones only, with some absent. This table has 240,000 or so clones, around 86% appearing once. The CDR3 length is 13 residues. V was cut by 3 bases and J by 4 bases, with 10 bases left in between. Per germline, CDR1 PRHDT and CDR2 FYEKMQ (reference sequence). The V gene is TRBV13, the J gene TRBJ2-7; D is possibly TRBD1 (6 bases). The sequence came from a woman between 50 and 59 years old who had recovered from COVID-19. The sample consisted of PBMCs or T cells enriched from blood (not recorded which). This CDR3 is CASSLGAYYEQYF. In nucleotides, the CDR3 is TGTGCCAGCAGCTTGGGGGCTTATTACGAGCAGTACTTC. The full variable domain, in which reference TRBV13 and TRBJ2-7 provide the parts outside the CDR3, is AAGVIQSPRHLIKEKRETATLKCYPIPRHDTVYWYQQGPGQDPQFLISFYEKMQSDKGSIPDRFSAQQFSDYHSELNMSSLELGDSALYFCASSLGAYYEQYFGPGTRLTVT.